What follows are 17 T cell receptor beta chains derived from one specimen sequenced in a study of Ad26.COV2.S vaccination and SARS-CoV-2 variants. Clones were sequenced by immunoSEQ multiplex PCR, and TCRdb holds only the in-frame ones, with some missing. The data hold about 350,000 clones, with 88% observed a single time. The sample's treatment: around 19 received Ad26.COV2.S at low or high dose, single or two shots; about 5 received placebo; per-sample allocation not given. Samples were taken on day 63 after the first vaccine or placebo injection. Sample: peripheral blood, taken in a trial of Ad26.COV2.S vaccine versus placebo. All receptors derive from a person aged 18-65 years who received the Ad26.COV2.S COVID-19 vaccine or a placebo.

This clone was found once. The chain employs TRBV5-6 and TRBJ1-1; no clear D gene. The CDR3 runs to 13 residues. Germline V gene data show CDR1 as SGHDT and CDR2 as YYEEEE. V dropped 6 bases and J dropped 4 bases, with 13 bases sitting between them. CDR3 DNA: TGTGCCAGCATCCTGGGGTCCAGCACTGAAGCTTTCTTT. Its protein is CASILGSSTEAFF.

The rearrangement joins TRBV18 to TRBJ1-6; a weak D match, TRBD1 (6 bases). The CDR3 covers 16 residues. CDR1 is KGHSH and CDR2 is LQKENI in the germline V gene. Trimming left V 6 bases short and J 7 bases short, with 19 bases between. CDR3 nucleotide sequence: TGTGCCAGCTCCTCACTGGGGGGGCTGAGGAATTCACCCCTCCACTTT. Translated, it gives CASSSLGGLRNSPLHF.

V gene TRBV28 combines with J gene TRBJ1-3; D gene unclear. V dropped 2 bases and J dropped 2 bases, with 7 bases sitting between them. This CDR3 region has 14 residues. Germline CDR1 MDHEN, CDR2 SYDVKM. The CDR3 protein is CASSLRVTGNTIYF. The DNA of the CDR3 is TGTGCCAGCAGTTTAAGGGTAACTGGAAACACCATATATTTT.

The rearrangement links TRBV30 to TRBJ2-7; 7 bases map to TRBD2. This CDR3 region has 14 residues. V was clipped by 8 bases and J by 0 bases; unmatched bases: 10. Germline CDR1 reads GTSNPN; CDR2 reads SVGIG (reference sequence). CDR3 sequence: CAGESGDYSYEQYF. The DNA of the CDR3 is TGTGCCGGCGAGTCTGGGGACTACTCCTACGAGCAGTACTTC.

This chain uses TRBV5-5 with TRBJ1-4; 10 positions match TRBD1. This CDR3 has 14 residues. Germline CDR1 reads SGHKS; CDR2 reads YYEKEE (reference sequence). V lost 4 bases and J lost 8; bases outside the gene matches: 5. CDR3 nucleotide sequence: TGTGCCAGCAGCGGACAGGGGGGACGGGAAAAACTGTTTTTT. Encoded protein: CASSGQGGREKLFF.

J is TRBJ2-3 and V is TRBV6-5; 7 bases map to TRBD2. J was trimmed by 7 bases and V by 10 bases; bases with no gene match: 11. The CDR3 consists of 13 residues. Germline CDR1 and CDR2: MNHEY and SVGAGI. The CDR3 is CAILAVKGNTQYF. CDR3 in DNA: TGTGCCATCCTAGCGGTAAAGGGAAATACGCAGTATTTT.

In DNA form, the CDR3 reads TGTGCCAGCAGTTTCAGGGATTCACCCCTCCACTTT. The encoded protein is CASSFRDSPLHF. This chain links TRBV28 with TRBJ1-6; D may be TRBD1 (5 bases). This CDR3 has 12 amino acids. Germline CDR1 MDHEN, CDR2 SYDVKM. Trimming stripped 3 bases from V and 8 bases from J, with 5 bases between. The full variable domain, its missing parts supplied by reference TRBV28 and TRBJ1-6, is DVKVTQSSRYLVKRTGEKVFLECVQDMDHENMFWYRQDPGLGLRLIYFSYDVKMKEKGDIPEGYSVSREKKERFSLILESASTNQTSMYLCASSFRDSPLHFGNGTRLTVT.

This clone occurred once. V usage is TRBV10-3 and J usage is TRBJ1-2; 8 bases are shared with TRBD1. The V gene end was trimmed by 10 bases and the J gene end by 8 bases; junction bases not matched to a gene: 6. This CDR3 is 11 amino acids long. CDR1 ENHRY and CDR2 SYGVKD come from the germline V gene. The CDR3 bases are TGTGCCACGACAGGGGACCACGGCTACACCTTC. This translates into CATTGDHGYTF.

The V gene is TRBV30, the J gene TRBJ2-2, with unresolved D. CDR3 size: 11 residues. Germline V gene sequence: CDR1 GTSNPN, CDR2 SVGIG (reference sequence). V was cut by 4 bases and J by 5 bases, with 5 bases left in between. CDR3 sequence: CAWTATGELFF. The CDR3 DNA reads as TGTGCCTGGACAGCGACCGGGGAGCTGTTTTTT. Full variable domain (rest looked up from reference TRBV30 and TRBJ2-2): SQTIHQWPATLVQPVGSPLSLECTVEGTSNPNLYWYRQAAGRGLQLLFYSVGIGQISSEVPQNLSASRPQDRQFILSSKKLLLSDSGFYLCAWTATGELFFGEGSRLTVL.

This chain uses TRBV9 with TRBJ2-5, with 7 bases identical to TRBD2. This CDR3 contains 14 residues. From germline, CDR1 is SGDLS and CDR2 YYNGEE. V lost 4 bases and J lost 2; bases outside the gene matches: 5. In nucleotides, the CDR3 is TGTGCCAGCAGCCCCACGGGGGGACAAGAGACCCAGTACTTC. Its protein is CASSPTGGQETQYF.

V and J are TRBV3-1 (or the pseudogene TRBV3-2) and TRBJ1-4; D is possibly TRBD1 (6 bases). The ends were cut back, 2 bases at V and 7 bases at J, with 14 bases in the middle. CDR3 length: 15 amino acids. CDR1 is LGHDT and CDR2 is YNNKEL in the germline V gene (reference sequence). CDR3 region: CASSQYGEGGEKLFF. The CDR3 DNA sequence: TGTGCCAGCAGCCAATATGGGGAAGGGGGTGAAAAACTGTTTTTT.

The chain combines TRBV27 with TRBJ2-1; D might be TRBD1 (6 bases). Germline V gene lookup returns CDR1 MNHEY and CDR2 SMNVEV (reference sequence). Trimming left V 2 bases short and J 6 bases short, with 8 bases between. This CDR3 is built from 13 residues. DNA of the CDR3: TGTGCCAGCAGTTTAACAGGGAGCAATGAGCAGTTCTTC. Encoded protein: CASSLTGSNEQFF.

This chain joins TRBV19 and TRBJ2-2; the match to TRBD1 covers 9 bases. Germline CDR1 LNHDA, CDR2 SQIVND (reference sequence). The ends lost 10 bases at V and 5 bases at J; junction bases unmatched: 8. The CDR3 contains 14 residues. CDR3 region: CATATGGVTGELFF. The CDR3 region has the DNA TGTGCCACCGCGACAGGGGGTGTTACCGGGGAGCTGTTTTTT.

The J gene is TRBJ2-7, the V gene TRBV15, with D perhaps matching TRBD1 (5 bases). CDR1 is LNHNV and CDR2 is YYDKDF in the germline V gene (reference sequence). Trimming took 9 bases from V and 3 from J, leaving 12 bases between them. CDR3 size: 12 residues. CDR3 sequence: CATGQTNYEQYF. For the CDR3, the DNA is TGTGCCACTGGACAAACCAACTACGAGCAGTACTTC.

The chain has TRBV30 and TRBJ1-2; perhaps TRBD1 as D (6 bases). Per the germline V gene, CDR1 is GTSNPN and CDR2 is SVGIG (reference sequence). This CDR3 region has 14 residues. Deletions cut 2 bases from V and 1 base from J, with 11 bases between. CDR3 nucleotides: TGTGCCTGGAGTAGGGCAGGGGATAACTATGGCTACACCTTC. Its protein product is CAWSRAGDNYGYTF.

The chain uses TRBV6-2 or TRBV6-3 and TRBJ1-5; D gene uncertain. CDR3 size: 11 residues. Trimming removed 4 bases at V and 7 bases at J, with 5 bases between. CDR1 and CDR2 (germline): MNHEY, SVGEGT. CDR3 coding DNA: TGTGCCAGCAGTTCAGGCCAGCCCCAGCATTTT. It yields the protein CASSSGQPQHF.

V usage is TRBV5-6 and J usage is TRBJ1-5; D is ambiguous. CDR3 length: 13 residues. The ends were cut back, 4 bases at V and 6 bases at J, with 11 bases in the middle. In germline, CDR1 is SGHDT, CDR2 YYEEEE. CDR3 sequence (DNA): TGTGCCAGCAGCCTAAGGACCAGTCAGCCCCAGCATTTT. Amino acid sequence: CASSLRTSQPQHF.